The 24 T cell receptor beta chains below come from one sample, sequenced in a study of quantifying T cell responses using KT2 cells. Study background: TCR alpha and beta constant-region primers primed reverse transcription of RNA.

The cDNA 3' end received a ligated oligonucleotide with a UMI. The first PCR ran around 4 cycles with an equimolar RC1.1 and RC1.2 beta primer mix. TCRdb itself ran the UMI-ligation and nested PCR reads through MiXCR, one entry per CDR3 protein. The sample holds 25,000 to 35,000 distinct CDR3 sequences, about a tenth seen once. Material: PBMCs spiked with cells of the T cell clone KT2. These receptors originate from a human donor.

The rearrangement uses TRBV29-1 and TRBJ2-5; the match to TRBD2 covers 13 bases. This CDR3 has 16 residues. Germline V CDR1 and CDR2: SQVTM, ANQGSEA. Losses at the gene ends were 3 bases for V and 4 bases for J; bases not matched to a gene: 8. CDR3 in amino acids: CSVDRLAGGNPETQYF. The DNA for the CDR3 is TGCAGCGTTGATCGACTAGCGGGAGGAAACCCAGAGACCCAGTACTTC.

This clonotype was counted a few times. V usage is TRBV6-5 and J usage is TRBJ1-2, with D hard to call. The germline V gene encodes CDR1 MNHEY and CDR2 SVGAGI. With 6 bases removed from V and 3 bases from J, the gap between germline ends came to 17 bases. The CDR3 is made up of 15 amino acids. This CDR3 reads CASSTPGSTDYGYTF. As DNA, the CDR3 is TGTGCCAGCAGCACCCCAGGTTCTACGGACTATGGCTACACCTTC.

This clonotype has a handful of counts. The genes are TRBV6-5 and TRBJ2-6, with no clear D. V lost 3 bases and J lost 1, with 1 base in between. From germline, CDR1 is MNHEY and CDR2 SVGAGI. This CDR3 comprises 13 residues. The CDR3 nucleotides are TGTGCCAGCAGTTATTCTGGGGCCAACGTCCTGACTTTC. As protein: CASSYSGANVLTF.

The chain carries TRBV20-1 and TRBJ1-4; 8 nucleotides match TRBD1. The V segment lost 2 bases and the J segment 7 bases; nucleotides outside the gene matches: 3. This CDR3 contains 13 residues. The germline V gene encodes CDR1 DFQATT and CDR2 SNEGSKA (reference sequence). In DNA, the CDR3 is TGCAGTGCTAGACGAGACAGGGGTGAAAAACTGTTTTTT. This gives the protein CSARRDRGEKLFF.

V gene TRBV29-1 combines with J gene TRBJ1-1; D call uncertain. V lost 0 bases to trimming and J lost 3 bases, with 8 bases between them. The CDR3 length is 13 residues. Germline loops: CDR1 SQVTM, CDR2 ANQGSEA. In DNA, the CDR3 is TGCAGCGTTGAAGAGGGAACCCACACTGAAGCTTTCTTT. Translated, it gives CSVEEGTHTEAFF. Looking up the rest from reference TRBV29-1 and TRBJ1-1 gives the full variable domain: SAVISQKPSRDICQRGTSLTIQCQVDSQVTMMFWYRQQPGQSLTLIATANQGSEATYESGFVIDKFPISRPNLTFSTLTVSNMSPEDSSIYLCSVEEGTHTEAFFGQGTRLTVV.

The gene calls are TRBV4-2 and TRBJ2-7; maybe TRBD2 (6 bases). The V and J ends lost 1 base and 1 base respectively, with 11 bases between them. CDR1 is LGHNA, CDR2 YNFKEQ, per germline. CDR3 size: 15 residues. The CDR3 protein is CASSQGPAGSYEQYF. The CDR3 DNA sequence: TGTGCCAGCAGCCAAGGTCCAGCGGGTTCCTACGAGCAGTACTTC.

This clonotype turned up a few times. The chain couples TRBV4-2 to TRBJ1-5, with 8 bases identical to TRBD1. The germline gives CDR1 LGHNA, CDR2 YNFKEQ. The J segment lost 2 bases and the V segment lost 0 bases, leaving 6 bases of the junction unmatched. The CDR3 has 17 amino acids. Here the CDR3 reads CASSQEPGGIGNQPQHF. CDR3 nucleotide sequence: TGTGCCAGCAGCCAAGAACCAGGGGGCATTGGCAATCAGCCCCAGCATTTT.

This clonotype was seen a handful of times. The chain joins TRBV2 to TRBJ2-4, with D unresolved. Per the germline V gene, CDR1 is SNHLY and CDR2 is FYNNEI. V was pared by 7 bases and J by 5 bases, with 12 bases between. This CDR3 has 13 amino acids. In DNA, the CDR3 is TGTGCCAGCAACCGGGCCAACGAAAACATTCAGTACTTC. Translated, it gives CASNRANENIQYF.

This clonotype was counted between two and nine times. The CDR3: CSAQTSGGLYPREQFF. DNA of the CDR3: TGCAGTGCTCAGACTAGCGGGGGCCTATACCCTCGGGAGCAGTTCTTC. V is TRBV20-1 and J is TRBJ2-1; 12 nucleotides line up with TRBD2. This CDR3 is built from 16 residues. The germline gives CDR1 DFQATT, CDR2 SNEGSKA (reference sequence). The ends lost 5 bases at V and 10 bases at J; junction bases unmatched: 15.

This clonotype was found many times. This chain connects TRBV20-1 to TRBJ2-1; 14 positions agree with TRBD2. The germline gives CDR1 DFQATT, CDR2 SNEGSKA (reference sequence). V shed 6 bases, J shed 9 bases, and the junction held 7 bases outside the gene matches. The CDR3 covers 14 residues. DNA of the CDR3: TGCAGTGCCCCGACTAGCGGGAGGGCAGGTGAGCAGTTCTTC. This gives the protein CSAPTSGRAGEQFF.

CDR3 amino acids: CASSEAGSNYGYTF. Written as DNA, the CDR3 is TGTGCCAGCAGCGAGGCAGGGTCTAACTATGGCTACACCTTC. This chain connects TRBV9 to TRBJ1-2; maybe TRBD1 (5 bases). The germline gives CDR1 SGDLS, CDR2 YYNGEE. CDR3 size: 14 residues. Trimming left V 3 bases short and J 0 bases short, with 9 bases between.

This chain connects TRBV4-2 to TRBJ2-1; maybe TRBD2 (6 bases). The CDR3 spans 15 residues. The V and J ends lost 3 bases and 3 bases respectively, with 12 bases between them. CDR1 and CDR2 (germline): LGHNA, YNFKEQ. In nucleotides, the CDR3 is TGTGCCAGCAGCCAGGGTAGCGGTCTCTACAATGAGCAGTTCTTC. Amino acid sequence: CASSQGSGLYNEQFF.

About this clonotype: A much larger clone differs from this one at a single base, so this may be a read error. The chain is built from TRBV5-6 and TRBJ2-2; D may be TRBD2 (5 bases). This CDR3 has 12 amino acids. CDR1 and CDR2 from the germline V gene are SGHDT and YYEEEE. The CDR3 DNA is TGTGTCAGCAGCGGCTTCGACGGGGAGCTGTTTTTT. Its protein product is CVSSGFDGELFF.

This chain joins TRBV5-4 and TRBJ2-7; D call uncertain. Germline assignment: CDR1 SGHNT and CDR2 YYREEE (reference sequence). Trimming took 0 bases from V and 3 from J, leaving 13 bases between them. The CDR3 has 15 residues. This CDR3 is CASSLGTVAFYEQYF. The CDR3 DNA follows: TGTGCCAGCAGCTTGGGGACCGTCGCATTCTACGAGCAGTACTTC.

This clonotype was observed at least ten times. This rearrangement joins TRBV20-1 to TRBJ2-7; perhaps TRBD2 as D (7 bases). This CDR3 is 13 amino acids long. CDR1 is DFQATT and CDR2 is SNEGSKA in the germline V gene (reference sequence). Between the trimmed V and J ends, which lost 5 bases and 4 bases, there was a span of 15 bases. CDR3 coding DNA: TGCAGTGCTGGGGACGGGGGGCCGTACGAGCAGTACTTC. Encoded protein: CSAGDGGPYEQYF.

Here the CDR3 reads CASSDLRGTDTQYF. In DNA form, the CDR3 reads TGTGCCAGCAGCGACCTCAGGGGGACAGATACGCAGTATTTT. V usage is TRBV9 and J usage is TRBJ2-3; TRBD1 agrees at 7 bases. In germline, CDR1 is SGDLS, CDR2 YYNGEE. The V and J ends lost 3 bases and 3 bases, in that order; junction bases with no gene match: 4. The CDR3 sequence is 14 residues long.

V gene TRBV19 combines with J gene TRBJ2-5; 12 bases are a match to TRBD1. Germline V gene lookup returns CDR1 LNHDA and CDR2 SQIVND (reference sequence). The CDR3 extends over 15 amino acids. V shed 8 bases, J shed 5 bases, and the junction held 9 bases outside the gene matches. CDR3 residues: CASGSGTGGWETQYF. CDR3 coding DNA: TGTGCCAGTGGCTCCGGGACAGGGGGCTGGGAGACCCAGTACTTC.

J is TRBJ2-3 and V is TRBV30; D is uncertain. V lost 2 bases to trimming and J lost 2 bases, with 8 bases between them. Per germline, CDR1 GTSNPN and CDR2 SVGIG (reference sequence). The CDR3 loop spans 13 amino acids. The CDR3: CAWSQISTDTQYF. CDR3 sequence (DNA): TGTGCCTGGAGTCAGATCTCCACAGATACGCAGTATTTT.

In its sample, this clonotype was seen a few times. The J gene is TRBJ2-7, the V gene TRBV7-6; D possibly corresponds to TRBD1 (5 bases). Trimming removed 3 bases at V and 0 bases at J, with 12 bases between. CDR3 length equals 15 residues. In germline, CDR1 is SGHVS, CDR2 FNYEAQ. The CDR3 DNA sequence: TGTGCCAGCAGCTTCGAGGACACAGGCTCCTACGAGCAGTACTTC. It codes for CASSFEDTGSYEQYF.

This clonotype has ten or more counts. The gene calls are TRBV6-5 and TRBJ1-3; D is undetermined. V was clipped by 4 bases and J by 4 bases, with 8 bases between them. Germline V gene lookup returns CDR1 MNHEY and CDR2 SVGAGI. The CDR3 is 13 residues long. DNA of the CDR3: TGTGCCAGCAGTTCCACGGGCGGAAACACCATATATTTT. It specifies CASSSTGGNTIYF.

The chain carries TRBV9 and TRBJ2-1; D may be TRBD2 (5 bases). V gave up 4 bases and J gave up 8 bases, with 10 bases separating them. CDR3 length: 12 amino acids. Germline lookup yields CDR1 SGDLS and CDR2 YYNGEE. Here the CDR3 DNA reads TGTGCCAGCAGCACCGGGGTAGATGAGCAGTTCTTC. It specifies CASSTGVDEQFF.

CDR3 sequence reads: CASSLFNPQRVGEQYF. DNA of the CDR3: TGTGCCAGCAGCCTCTTTAACCCTCAGCGGGTGGGCGAGCAGTACTTC. The genes are TRBV7-9 and TRBJ2-7; the D gene is possibly TRBD2 (6 bases). CDR1 and CDR2 from the germline V gene are SEHNR and FQNEAQ (reference sequence). The CDR3 has 16 residues. The ends were cut back, 5 bases at V and 6 bases at J, with 23 bases in the middle.

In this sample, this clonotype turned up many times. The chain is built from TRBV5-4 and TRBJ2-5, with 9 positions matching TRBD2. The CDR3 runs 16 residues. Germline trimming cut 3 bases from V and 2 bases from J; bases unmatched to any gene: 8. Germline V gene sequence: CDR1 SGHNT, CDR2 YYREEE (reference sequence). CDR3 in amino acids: CASSSKRGVIQETQYF. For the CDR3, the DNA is TGTGCCAGCAGCTCGAAGCGGGGGGTCATACAAGAGACCCAGTACTTC.

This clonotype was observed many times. In DNA, the CDR3 is TGTGCCAGCAGCCAAGAGAGAACAGCGAGCTCCTACGAGCAGTACTTC. Its protein product is CASSQERTASSYEQYF. The V gene is TRBV4-2, the J gene TRBJ2-7, with no clear D. CDR1 LGHNA and CDR2 YNFKEQ come from the germline V gene. Trimming left V 0 bases short and J 0 bases short, with 12 bases between. This CDR3 comprises 16 residues.